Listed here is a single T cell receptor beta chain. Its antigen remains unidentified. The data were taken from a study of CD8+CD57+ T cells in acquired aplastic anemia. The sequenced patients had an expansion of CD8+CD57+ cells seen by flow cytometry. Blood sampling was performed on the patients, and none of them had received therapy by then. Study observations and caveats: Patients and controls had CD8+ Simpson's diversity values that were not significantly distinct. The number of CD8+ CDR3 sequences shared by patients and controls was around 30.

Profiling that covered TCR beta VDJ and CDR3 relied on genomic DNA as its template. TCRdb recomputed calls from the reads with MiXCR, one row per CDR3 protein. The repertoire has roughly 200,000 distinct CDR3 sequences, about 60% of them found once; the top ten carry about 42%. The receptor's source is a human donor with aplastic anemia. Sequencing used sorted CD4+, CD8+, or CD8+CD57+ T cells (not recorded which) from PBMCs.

CDR3 loop: CASSPQGQLNTEAFF. Written as DNA, the CDR3 is TGTGCCAGCAGTCCTCAGGGACAGTTGAACACTGAAGCTTTCTTT. This sequence joins TRBV6-6 and TRBJ1-1; 7 nucleotides agree with TRBD1. Per the germline V gene, CDR1 is MNHNY and CDR2 is SVGAGI (reference sequence). CDR3 length equals 15 residues. J was trimmed by 0 bases and V by 5 bases; bases with no gene match: 6.